The clone carrying this TCR beta chain is termed large (0.1 to 1%). Antigen: not known. The CDR3 is 14 residues long. The V and J ends lost 5 bases and 3 bases, in that order; junction bases with no gene match: 7. CDR1 is LNHDA, CDR2 SQIVND, per germline (reference sequence). The QIAseq Immune Repertoire TCR panel built the libraries from around 15 ng of total RNA. MiXCR, run by TCRdb on the reads, gives a single entry per CDR3 protein. The sample has a few thousand distinct CDR3 sequences; approximately 7% are singletons. The data derive from a study of circulating CD8 cells and anti-PD-1 response in melanoma. Study findings and constraints: Clonotype sharing was highest between DPOS and TIGIT subsets. A small cohort with few responders supplied the baseline and M1 comparisons. DNEG was most diverse; TIGIT repertoires were least diverse.

Four subsets defined by PD-1 and/or TIGIT were sorted from live CD3+CD8+TCRalphabeta+ cells. The V and J genes are TRBV19 and TRBJ2-7; 7 bases align to TRBD2. This material consisted of CD8+ T cells from PBMCs, taken at baseline or after one month of anti-PD-1 therapy (not recorded which). This TCR came from a human donor with melanoma. The CDR3 loop reads CASSPTGTIYEQYF. CDR3 in DNA: TGTGCCAGTAGTCCCACCGGGACTATCTACGAGCAGTACTTC.